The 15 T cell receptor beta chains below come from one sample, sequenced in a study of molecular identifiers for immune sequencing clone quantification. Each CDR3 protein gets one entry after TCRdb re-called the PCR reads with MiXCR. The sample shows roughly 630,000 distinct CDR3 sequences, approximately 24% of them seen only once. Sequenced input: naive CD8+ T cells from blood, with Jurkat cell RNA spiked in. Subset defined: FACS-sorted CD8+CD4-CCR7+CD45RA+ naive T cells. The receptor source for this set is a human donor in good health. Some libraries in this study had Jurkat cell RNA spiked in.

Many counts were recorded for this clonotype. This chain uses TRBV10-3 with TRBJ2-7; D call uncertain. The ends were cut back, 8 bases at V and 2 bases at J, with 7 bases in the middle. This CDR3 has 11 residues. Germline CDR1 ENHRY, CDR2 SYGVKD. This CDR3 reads CAIADTYEQYF. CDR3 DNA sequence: TGTGCCATCGCCGACACCTACGAGCAGTACTTC.

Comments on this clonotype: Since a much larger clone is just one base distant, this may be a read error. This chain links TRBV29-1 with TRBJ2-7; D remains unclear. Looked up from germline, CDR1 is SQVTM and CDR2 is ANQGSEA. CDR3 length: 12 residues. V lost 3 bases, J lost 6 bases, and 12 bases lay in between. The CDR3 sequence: CSVDVGTCEQYF. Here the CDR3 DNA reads TGCAGCGTTGACGTCGGAACCTGCGAGCAGTACTTC.

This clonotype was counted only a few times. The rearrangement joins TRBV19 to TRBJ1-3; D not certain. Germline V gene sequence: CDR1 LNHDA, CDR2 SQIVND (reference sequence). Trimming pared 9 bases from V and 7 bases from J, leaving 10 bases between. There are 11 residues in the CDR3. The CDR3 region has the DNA TGTGCCAGCCCCAGCGTGAACACCATATATTTT. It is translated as CASPSVNTIYF.

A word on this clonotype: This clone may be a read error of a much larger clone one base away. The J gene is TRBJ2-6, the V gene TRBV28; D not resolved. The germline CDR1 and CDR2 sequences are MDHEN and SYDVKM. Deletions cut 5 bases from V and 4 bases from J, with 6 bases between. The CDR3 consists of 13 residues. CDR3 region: CASSVGGANVLTF. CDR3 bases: TGTGCCAGCAGTGTCGGAGGGGCCAACGTCCTGACTTTC. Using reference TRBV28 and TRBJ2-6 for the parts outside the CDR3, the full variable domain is DVKVTQSSRYLVKRTGEKVFLECVQDMDHENMFWYRQDPGLGLRLIYFSYDVKMKEKGDIPEGYSVSREKKERFSLILESASTNQTSMYLCASSVGGANVLTFGAGSRLTVL.

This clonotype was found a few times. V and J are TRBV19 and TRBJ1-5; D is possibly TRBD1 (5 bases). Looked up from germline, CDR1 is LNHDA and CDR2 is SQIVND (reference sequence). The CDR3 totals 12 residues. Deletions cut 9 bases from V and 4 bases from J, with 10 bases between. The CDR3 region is CARNRGNQPQHF. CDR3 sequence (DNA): TGTGCCAGAAATAGGGGAAATCAGCCCCAGCATTTT.

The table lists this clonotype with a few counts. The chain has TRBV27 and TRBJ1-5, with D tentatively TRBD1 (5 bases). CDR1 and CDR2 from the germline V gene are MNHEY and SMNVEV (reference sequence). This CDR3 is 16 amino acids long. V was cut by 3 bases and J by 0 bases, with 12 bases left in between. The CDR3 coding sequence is TGTGCCAGCAGTTTTAGGGTCGGGGGTAGCAATCAGCCCCAGCATTTT. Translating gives CASSFRVGGSNQPQHF.

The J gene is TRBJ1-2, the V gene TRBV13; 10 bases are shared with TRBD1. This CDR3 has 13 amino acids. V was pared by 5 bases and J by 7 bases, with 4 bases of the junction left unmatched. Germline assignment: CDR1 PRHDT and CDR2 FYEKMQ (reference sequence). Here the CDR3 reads CASSPDRGLGYTF. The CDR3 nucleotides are TGTGCCAGCAGCCCCGACAGGGGGCTTGGCTACACCTTC. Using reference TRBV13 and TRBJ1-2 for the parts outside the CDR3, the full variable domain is AAGVIQSPRHLIKEKRETATLKCYPIPRHDTVYWYQQGPGQDPQFLISFYEKMQSDKGSIPDRFSAQQFSDYHSELNMSSLELGDSALYFCASSPDRGLGYTFGSGTRLTVV.

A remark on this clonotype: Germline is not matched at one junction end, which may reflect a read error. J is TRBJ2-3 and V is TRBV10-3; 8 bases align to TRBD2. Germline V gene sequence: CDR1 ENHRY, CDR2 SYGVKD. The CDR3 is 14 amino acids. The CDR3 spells CAISVAGYTDSQYF. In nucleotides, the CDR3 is TGTGCCATCAGCGTAGCGGGGTACACAGATTCGCAGTATTTT.

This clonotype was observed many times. The CDR3 sequence is CASSLLMAASTDTQYF. CDR3 DNA: TGTGCCAGCAGTCTGCTGATGGCGGCTAGCACAGATACGCAGTATTTT. The V call is TRBV28, the J call TRBJ2-3, with D unclear. Germline CDR1 MDHEN, CDR2 SYDVKM. The CDR3 totals 16 residues. V was clipped by 5 bases and J by 0 bases, with 15 bases between them.

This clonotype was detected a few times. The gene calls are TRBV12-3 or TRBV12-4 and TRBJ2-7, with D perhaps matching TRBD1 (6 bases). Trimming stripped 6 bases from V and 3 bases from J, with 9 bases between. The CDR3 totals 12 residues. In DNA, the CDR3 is TGTGCCAGCAGGGGGGACAACTACGAGCAGTACTTC. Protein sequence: CASRGDNYEQYF.

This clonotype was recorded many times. In DNA, the CDR3 is TGTGCCAGCAGCAAAGCTGGGGGACAAGAGACCCAGTACTTC. It translates to CASSKAGGQETQYF. The rearrangement joins TRBV21-1 to TRBJ2-5; TRBD1, the table's D call, was not compared with the DNA. TRBV21-1 is a pseudogene locus. This CDR3 region has 14 residues.

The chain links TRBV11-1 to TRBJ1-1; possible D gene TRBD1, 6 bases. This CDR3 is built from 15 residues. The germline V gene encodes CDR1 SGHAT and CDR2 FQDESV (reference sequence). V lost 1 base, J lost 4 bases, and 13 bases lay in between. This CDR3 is CASSLVTDSATEAFF. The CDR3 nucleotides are TGTGCCAGCAGCTTAGTCACGGACAGCGCCACTGAAGCTTTCTTT.

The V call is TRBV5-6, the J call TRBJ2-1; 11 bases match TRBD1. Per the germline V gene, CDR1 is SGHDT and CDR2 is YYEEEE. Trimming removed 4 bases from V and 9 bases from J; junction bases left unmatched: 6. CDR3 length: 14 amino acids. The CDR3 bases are TGTGCCAGCAGCCCAGGGACAGGGGGATTTGAGCAGTTCTTC. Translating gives CASSPGTGGFEQFF. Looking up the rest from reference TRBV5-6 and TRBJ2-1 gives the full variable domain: DAGVTQSPTHLIKTRGQQVTLRCSPKSGHDTVSWYQQALGQGPQFIFQYYEEEERQRGNFPDRFSGHQFPNYSSELNVNALLLGDSALYLCASSPGTGGFEQFFGPGTRLTVL.

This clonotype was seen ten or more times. CDR3 region: CASRSNGVAFF. In DNA, the CDR3 is TGTGCCAGCAGAAGTAATGGTGTAGCTTTCTTT. The chain employs TRBV6-4 and TRBJ1-1, with D unclear. Germline V gene lookup returns CDR1 MRHNA and CDR2 SNTAGT. The CDR3 has 11 residues. The ends were cut back, 6 bases at V and 10 bases at J, with 12 bases in the middle.

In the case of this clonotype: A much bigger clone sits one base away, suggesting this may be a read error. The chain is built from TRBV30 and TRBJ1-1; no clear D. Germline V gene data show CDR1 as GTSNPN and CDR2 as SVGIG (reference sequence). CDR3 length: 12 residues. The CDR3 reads CTWSEGFTEAFF. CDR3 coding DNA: TGTACCTGGAGTGAAGGGTTTACTGAAGCTTTCTTT.